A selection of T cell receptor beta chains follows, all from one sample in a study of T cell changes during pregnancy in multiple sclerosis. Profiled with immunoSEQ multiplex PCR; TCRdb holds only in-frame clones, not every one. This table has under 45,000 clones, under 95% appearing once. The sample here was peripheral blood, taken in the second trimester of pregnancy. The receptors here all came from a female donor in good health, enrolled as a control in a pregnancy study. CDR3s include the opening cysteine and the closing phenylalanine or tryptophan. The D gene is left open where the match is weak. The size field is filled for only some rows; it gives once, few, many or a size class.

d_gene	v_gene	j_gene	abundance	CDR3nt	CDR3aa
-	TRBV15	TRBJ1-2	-	TGTGCCACCAGCAGAGCTCCACCGCGTAACTATGGCTACACCTTC	CATSRAPPRNYGYTF
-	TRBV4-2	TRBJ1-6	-	TGTGCCAGCAGCAAGGGAGTTGATTCACCCCTCCACTTT	CASSKGVDSPLHF
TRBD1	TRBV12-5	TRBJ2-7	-	TGTGCTAGTGGTCCACCGAGACAGGGCGAGCAGTACTTC	CASGPPRQGEQYF
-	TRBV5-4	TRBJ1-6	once	TGTGCCAGCAGCTATATACCTAGGCAGCAAAGGAATTCACCCCTCCACTTT	CASSYIPRQQRNSPLHF
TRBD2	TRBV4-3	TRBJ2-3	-	TGCGCCAGCAGCCAACTAGCGGGGGGGGGCACAGATACGCAGTATTTT	CASSQLAGGGTDTQYF
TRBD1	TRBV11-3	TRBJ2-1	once	TGTGCCAGCAGCTTAGAGACAGGGGGATGGAGTGAGCAGTTCTTC	CASSLETGGWSEQFF
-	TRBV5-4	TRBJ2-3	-	TGTGCCAGCAGCCTGTTCGGGGCAGATACGCAGTATTTT	CASSLFGADTQYF
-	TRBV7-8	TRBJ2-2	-	TGTGCCAGCAGCTTCGGCAGGGCAATCGCGAACACCGGGGAGCTGTTTTTT	CASSFGRAIANTGELFF
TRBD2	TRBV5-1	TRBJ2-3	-	TGCGCCAGCAGCGACGGGGGGGGCACAGATACGCAGTATTTT	CASSDGGGTDTQYF
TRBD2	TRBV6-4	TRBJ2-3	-	TGTGCCAGCAGTGTGGGGTTAGCGGGAGAGTTTAAAGGTAGCACAGATACGCAGTATTTT	CASSVGLAGEFKGSTDTQYF
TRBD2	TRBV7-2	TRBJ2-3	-	TGTGCCAGCAGCTTTTTAGGTAACCTAGCGGGGGATACGCAGTATTTT	CASSFLGNLAGDTQYF
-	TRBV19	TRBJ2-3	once	TGTGCCAGTAGTCCACTAGGTGATACGCAGTATTTT	CASSPLGDTQYF
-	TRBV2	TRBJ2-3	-	TGTGCCAGCACTTGGGGCTATCGTAGCACAGATACGCAGTATTTT	CASTWGYRSTDTQYF
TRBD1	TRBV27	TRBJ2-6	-	TGTGCCAGCAGTTTATTGGACAGGGATTATTCTGGGGCCAACGTCCTGACTTTC	CASSLLDRDYSGANVLTF
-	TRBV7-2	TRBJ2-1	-	TGTGCCAGCAGCTTAGGGGCCGGCAATGAGCAGTTCTTC	CASSLGAGNEQFF
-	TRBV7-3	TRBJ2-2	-	TGTGCCAGCAGCCCCGAAGAGGCCGGGGAGCTGTTTTTT	CASSPEEAGELFF
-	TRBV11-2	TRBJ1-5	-	TGTGCCAGCAGCTTAGTACACGGGGTTGGACCCCAGCATTTT	CASSLVHGVGPQHF
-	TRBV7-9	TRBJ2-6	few	TGTGCCAGCAGACGTACAGGCTCTGGGGCCAACGTCCTGACTTTC	CASRRTGSGANVLTF
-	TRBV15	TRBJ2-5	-	TGTGCCACCAGCGAGCGGGTTGGGGAGACCCAGTACTTC	CATSERVGETQYF
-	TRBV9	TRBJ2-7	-	TGTGCCAGCAGCGTAGGGGCTAGCGCGATCTACGAGCAGTACTTC	CASSVGASAIYEQYF
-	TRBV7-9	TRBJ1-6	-	TGTGCCAGCAGCTGGGGAGGGATTTGGTCACCCCTCCACTTT	CASSWGGIWSPLHF
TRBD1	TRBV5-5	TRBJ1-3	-	TGTGCCAGCAGCTCGACCCTTACAGGGGGCAAGAATGGAAACACCATATATTTT	CASSSTLTGGKNGNTIYF
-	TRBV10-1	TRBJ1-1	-	TGCGCCAGCAGCCCGGTTCGACAAGACACTGAAGCTTTCTTT	CASSPVRQDTEAFF
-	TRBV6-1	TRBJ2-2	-	TGTGCCAGCAGTGAGGAGAGGTTACTTCCTTCGAACACCGGGGAGCTGTTTTTT	CASSEERLLPSNTGELFF
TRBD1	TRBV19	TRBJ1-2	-	TGTGCCACGATACCGGGACAGGGTAGGTATGGCTACACCTTC	CATIPGQGRYGYTF
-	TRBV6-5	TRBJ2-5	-	TGTGCCAGCAGTAAGACAGGCGCGCAAGAGACCCAGTACTTC	CASSKTGAQETQYF
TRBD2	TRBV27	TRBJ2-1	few	TGTGCCAGCAGTTCCCTCCGACTAGCGGGAGGGCCCTACAATGAGCAGTTCTTC	CASSSLRLAGGPYNEQFF
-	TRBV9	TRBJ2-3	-	TGTGCCAGCAGCCCGGGTTGGGGGGGGCCAAGCACAGATACGCAGTATTTT	CASSPGWGGPSTDTQYF
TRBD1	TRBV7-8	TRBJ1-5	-	TGTGCCAGCAGCTTAGGGGGGACAGGGGGGCCTCAGCCCCAGCATTTT	CASSLGGTGGPQPQHF
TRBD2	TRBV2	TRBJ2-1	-	TGTGCCAGCAGTGATGGACGGGGGGGATACAATGAGCAGTTCTTC	CASSDGRGGYNEQFF
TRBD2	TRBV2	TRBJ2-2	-	TGTGCCAGCAGGCGGACTAGCGGGGGCGCGAACACCGGGGAGCTGTTTTTT	CASRRTSGGANTGELFF
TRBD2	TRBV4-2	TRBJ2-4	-	TGTGCCAGCAGCCAAGATCGGGCTAGCGGGAGAAGTCAAGCCATTCAGTACTTC	CASSQDRASGRSQAIQYF
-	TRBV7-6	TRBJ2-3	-	TGTGCCAGCGGTGGTGGGACTTTCCTCACAGATACGCAGTATTTT	CASGGGTFLTDTQYF
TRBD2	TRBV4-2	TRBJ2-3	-	TGTGCCAGCAGCCACGTGGGGACTAGCGGGAGCGGAGAGAATACGCAGTATTTT	CASSHVGTSGSGENTQYF
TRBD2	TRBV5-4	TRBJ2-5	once	TGTGCCAGCAGCTTCCTAGGACTAGCACAAGAGACCCAGTACTTC	CASSFLGLAQETQYF
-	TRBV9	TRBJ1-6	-	TGTGCCAGCAGCGTAGTGCAGGGGTGGAATTCACCCCTCCACTTT	CASSVVQGWNSPLHF
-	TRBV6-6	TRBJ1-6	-	TGTGCCAGCCTACCGGGACATTACAATTCACCCCTCCACTTT	CASLPGHYNSPLHF
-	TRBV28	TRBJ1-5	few	TGTGCCACCCTTCCCCGCAGGGTAGGCAATCAGCCCCAGCATTTT	CATLPRRVGNQPQHF
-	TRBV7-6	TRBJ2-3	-	TGTGCCAGCAGCTTAGGCCCCAGGGCTAGCACAGATACGCAGTATTTT	CASSLGPRASTDTQYF
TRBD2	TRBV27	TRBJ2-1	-	TGTGCCAGCAGTCCAAGGACTAGCGGGGGGGCAGGCAATGAGCAGTTCTTC	CASSPRTSGGAGNEQFF
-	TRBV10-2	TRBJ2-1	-	TGCGCCAGCAGTGAGATCGGTAGTATTAATGAGCAGTTCTTC	CASSEIGSINEQFF
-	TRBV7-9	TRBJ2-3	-	TGTGCCAGCAGCTTAGATGGTAGGGGGACAGATACGCAGTATTTT	CASSLDGRGTDTQYF
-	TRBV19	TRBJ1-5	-	TGTGCCAGTAGTACAATGTCTTGGGCGAGAGGGCAGCCCCAGCATTTT	CASSTMSWARGQPQHF
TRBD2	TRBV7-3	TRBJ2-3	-	TGTGCCAGCGCAATCGGGCTAGCGGGCCCACGCACAGATACGCAGTATTTT	CASAIGLAGPRTDTQYF
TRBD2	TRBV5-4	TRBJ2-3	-	TGTGCCAGCAGCTTGACTAGCGGGGGGGCAGATACGCAGTATTTT	CASSLTSGGADTQYF
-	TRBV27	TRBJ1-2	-	TGTGCCAGCAGCCCTCCGGGGGGCTATGGCTACACCTTC	CASSPPGGYGYTF
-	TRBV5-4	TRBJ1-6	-	TGTGCCAGCAGCTTGGCCGAGAATTCACCCCTCCACTTT	CASSLAENSPLHF
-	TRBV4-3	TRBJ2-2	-	TGCGCCAGCAGCCAAGAATGGGAACAGGGAAGGACCGGGGAGCTGTTTTTT	CASSQEWEQGRTGELFF